This T cell receptor beta chain stems from a study of shared clonotypes between healthy human individuals. General study results and limits: Depth of sequencing was expected to influence donor clonotype sharing. All-four-donor shared clonotypes had higher generation probabilities than non-shared clonotypes did.

Points on this clone: Its antigen remains unknown.

Generated by immunoSEQ multiplex PCR, the TCRdb table keeps only in-frame clones and is missing some. The sample carries about 2.4 million clones, 93% recorded once. Germline trimming cut 6 bases from V and 0 bases from J; bases unmatched to any gene: 11. The CDR3 covers 17 residues. Germline CDR1 KGHSH, CDR2 LQKENI. The J gene is TRBJ1-1, the V gene TRBV18, with TRBD1 identical over 9 bases. The TCR originated in a man in his late teens or twenties in good health. Some clones in this sample may be carry-over from other donors' samples. Sequenced material: naive CD4+ T cells from PBMCs. The subset: CD45RA+ positively selected. Here the CDR3 reads CASSKMGQGYLNTEAFF. The DNA for the CDR3 is TGTGCCAGCTCTAAAATGGGACAGGGATACTTGAACACTGAAGCTTTCTTT.